A selection of T cell receptor beta chains follows, all from one sample in a study of T-cell reconstitution after alpha-beta-depleted transplantation in children. One entry per CDR3 protein results from TCRdb running MiXCR on the PCR reads. The sample records some 200,000 distinct CDR3 sequences, under 13% being singletons. Material: PBMCs, obtained before TCRalphabeta/CD19-depleted stem cell transplant. The source is a child younger than two with acute myeloid leukemia, due to receive a stem cell transplant. The CDR3 runs from the conserved cysteine through the conserved F or W. The order of the fields is CDR3 length, clone size, V gene, D gene, J gene, CDR3 DNA, CDR3 protein. The D gene is left open where the match is weak. Expanded clones get a size class; other rows say once, few or many, or leave the size out.

16,-,TRBV14,-,TRBJ2-2,TGTGCCAGCAGCCAAGGGGGGACCGCGAACACCGGGGAGCTGTTTTTT,CASSQGGTANTGELFF
14,many,TRBV20-1,TRBD2,TRBJ2-3,TGCAGTGCTAGTCCGACTAGCACGGCAGATACGCAGTATTTT,CSASPTSTADTQYF
11,many,TRBV12-3/TRBV12-4,-,TRBJ2-3,TGTGCCAGCAGTTATTCAGCTGCGCAGTATTTT,CASSYSAAQYF
12,many,TRBV10-2,-,TRBJ2-7,TGCGCCACCCAGCGGGCCTCCTACGAGCAGTACTTC,CATQRASYEQYF
19,few,TRBV28,TRBD2,TRBJ2-1,TGTGCCAGCAGTGCTGATGCACTAGCGGGGGGGACCACCTACAATGAGCAGTTCTTC,CASSADALAGGTTYNEQFF
14,-,TRBV28,-,TRBJ1-1,TGTGCCAGCAGTTCCTCAGGGTATCACACTGAAGCTTTCTTT,CASSSSGYHTEAFF
14,many,TRBV9,-,TRBJ2-7,TGTGCCAGCTCCCACAGGGACTGGCCTGGGGAGCAGTACTTC,CASSHRDWPGEQYF
14,-,TRBV7-9,-,TRBJ1-5,TGTGCCAGCAGCTTGGAAGGTGAAAATCAGCCCCAGCATTTT,CASSLEGENQPQHF
13,-,TRBV20-1,TRBD1,TRBJ2-7,TGCAGTGCCCCGGGACAGGGAGCCTACGAGCAGTACTTC,CSAPGQGAYEQYF
11,many,TRBV18,-,TRBJ2-4,TGTGCCAGCTCAGCAGGGGACATTCAGTACTTC,CASSAGDIQYF
13,many,TRBV5-1,-,TRBJ2-1,TGCGCCAGCAGCTCCGGGACCGATAATGAGCAGTTCTTC,CASSSGTDNEQFF
14,many,TRBV20-1,TRBD2,TRBJ2-1,TGCAGTGCTAGAAAGGGACTAGCGGGGGATGAGCAGTTCTTC,CSARKGLAGDEQFF
16,many,TRBV10-2,TRBD2,TRBJ2-5,TGCGCCAGCAGTGTGGTAGCGGGAGCGTGGTTAGAGACCCAGTACTTC,CASSVVAGAWLETQYF
14,many,TRBV20-1,-,TRBJ2-1,TGCAGTGCTAGAGATTTGGCGGGGTATAAGGAGCAGTTCTTC,CSARDLAGYKEQFF
16,many,TRBV7-9,-,TRBJ2-2,TGTGCCAGCAGGTCCCCACTTGCTGGAGGAGGTGGGGAGCTGTTTTTT,CASRSPLAGGGGELFF
14,many,TRBV3-1,TRBD1,TRBJ1-1,TGTGCCAGCAGCCCACAGGGGGTCGGAACTGAAGCTTTCTTT,CASSPQGVGTEAFF
16,-,TRBV2,TRBD2,TRBJ2-1,TGTGCCAGCAGTGGCCCCCAGCGGGGGGATTACAATGAGCAGTTCTTC,CASSGPQRGDYNEQFF
13,many,TRBV7-6,TRBD2,TRBJ2-7,TGTGCCAGCAGCTTAGACCTAGCGGGGGAGCAGTACTTC,CASSLDLAGEQYF
14,many,TRBV20-1,-,TRBJ1-1,TGCAGTGCTAGAGTCCTGACTTCTAACACTGAAGCTTTCTTT,CSARVLTSNTEAFF
13,many,TRBV12-3/TRBV12-4,TRBD2,TRBJ2-5,TGTGCCAGCGCCCTAGCGGGACGGGAGACCCAGTACTTC,CASALAGRETQYF
17,few,TRBV30,TRBD1,TRBJ1-1,TGTGCCTGGAGAGCCTGGACAGGGGGAACGGGTGTCACTGAAGCTTTCTTT,CAWRAWTGGTGVTEAFF
13,-,TRBV28,-,TRBJ2-3,TGTGCCAGCAGCCCTGACACGGCAGATACGCAGTATTTT,CASSPDTADTQYF
15,-,TRBV20-1,-,TRBJ2-1,TGCAGTGCTAGAGAAAACTCTCCTAGATACAATGAGCAGTTCTTC,CSARENSPRYNEQFF
14,many,TRBV20-1,TRBD2,TRBJ2-7,TGCAGTGCGGAGGGACTAGCGGGGACCTACGAGCAGTACTTC,CSAEGLAGTYEQYF
13,-,TRBV30,-,TRBJ2-5,TGTGCCTGGAGTACAGGAGGGATAGAGACCCAGTACTTC,CAWSTGGIETQYF
13,-,TRBV14,-,TRBJ2-2,TGTGCCAGCAGCCAGCGAAGGACCGGGGAGCTGTTTTTT,CASSQRRTGELFF
12,many,TRBV12-3/TRBV12-4,-,TRBJ1-1,TGTGCCAGCAGTCCGGGGTACACTGAAGCTTTCTTT,CASSPGYTEAFF
14,many,TRBV5-1,TRBD1,TRBJ2-3,TGCGCCAGCTCTCGACAGGGGGGTCCAGATACGCAGTATTTT,CASSRQGGPDTQYF
14,many,TRBV20-1,TRBD1,TRBJ1-4,TGCAGTGCTCTGCCCGGGACAGAAAATGAAAAACTGTTTTTT,CSALPGTENEKLFF
15,many,TRBV6-5,TRBD2,TRBJ2-7,TGTGCCAGCAGTTACAGTAGCGGGAGGCCCTACGAGCAGTACTTC,CASSYSSGRPYEQYF
16,many,TRBV28,TRBD1,TRBJ1-3,TGTGCCAGCAGTTCAAACAGGGGAGTGACTGGAAACACCATATATTTT,CASSSNRGVTGNTIYF
16,-,TRBV5-1,-,TRBJ2-1,TGCGCCAGCAGCTTTGTAGTGGGGAACTCCTACAATGAGCAGTTCTTC,CASSFVVGNSYNEQFF
15,many,TRBV5-5,-,TRBJ1-5,TGTGCCAGCAGCTCGGACCGAATGGACAATCAGCCCCAGCATTTT,CASSSDRMDNQPQHF
15,many,TRBV11-2,-,TRBJ1-3,TGTGCCAGCAGCCCGGGAATTAAAGTGGCGCCGCTAATATATTTT,CASSPGIKVAPLIYF
18,-,TRBV20-1,TRBD2,TRBJ2-1,TGCTGTGCTAGAGCTTTACTAGCGGGGGCGAGCTCCTACAATGAGCAGTTCTTC,CCARALLAGASSYNEQFF
18,-,TRBV20-1,TRBD2,TRBJ2-4,TGCAGTGCTAGGAACTCGATTCGACTAGCGGTAGCCAAAAACATTCAGTACTTC,CSARNSIRLAVAKNIQYF
16,many,TRBV7-6,-,TRBJ1-3,TGTGCCAGCAGCTTAGACGGCAGGTGGAGATTGGACACCATATATTTT,CASSLDGRWRLDTIYF
14,many,TRBV14,TRBD2,TRBJ2-7,TGTGCCAGCAGCCAACTGGGAGGGAAGACCGAGCAGTACTTC,CASSQLGGKTEQYF
14,many,TRBV18,-,TRBJ1-5,TGTGCCAGCTCACCCGTCGTTAGCAATCAGCCCCAGCATTTT,CASSPVVSNQPQHF
18,many,TRBV7-8,TRBD1,TRBJ1-6,TGTGCCAGCAGCCCCGACGCCAAGGACAGGGGGCTCAATTCACCCCTCCACTTT,CASSPDAKDRGLNSPLHF
14,many,TRBV7-9,-,TRBJ1-4,TGTGCCAGCAGTTCGGTGGGCCCAGAGGGGAAACTGTTTTTT,CASSSVGPEGKLFF
15,many,TRBV5-6,-,TRBJ2-5,TGTGCCAGCAGCTTGAACGGTAGAAGGGAGGAGACCCAGTACTTC,CASSLNGRREETQYF
15,many,TRBV3-1,-,TRBJ1-2,TGTGCCAGCAGCCCTGCCTTTTCGGGAGTCTATGGCTACACCTTC,CASSPAFSGVYGYTF
15,many,TRBV7-2,-,TRBJ2-3,TGTGCCAGCAGCTTAGGAGGGGGAAACACAGATACGCAGTATTTT,CASSLGGGNTDTQYF
15,many,TRBV5-1,-,TRBJ2-1,TGCGCCAGCAGCTTGGGCCTAGCGTTTCACAATGAGCAGTTCTTC,CASSLGLAFHNEQFF
14,many,TRBV5-1,-,TRBJ2-1,TGCGCCAGCGTAAGGGCAGGGAGTCAATCTGAGCAGTTCTTC,CASVRAGSQSEQFF
14,-,TRBV6-1,-,TRBJ2-6,TGTGCCTCCATGCAGGGGTCTGGGGCCAACGTCCTGACTTTC,CASMQGSGANVLTF
13,few,TRBV14,-,TRBJ2-3,TGTGCCAGCAGCCAGGGTAGCGCGAATACGCAGTATTTT,CASSQGSANTQYF
14,once,TRBV4-3,-,TRBJ1-4,TGCGCCAGCAGCCAAGTTAGGGGGAGTGAAAAACTGTTTTTT,CASSQVRGSEKLFF
14,-,TRBV11-2,TRBD1,TRBJ2-3,TGTGCCAGCAGCCTGGACAGGGGGCTAGATACGCAGTATTTT,CASSLDRGLDTQYF
15,many,TRBV5-5,TRBD1,TRBJ2-7,TGTGCCAGCAGCTTTGGACAGGGAAGCTCCTACGAGCAGTACTTC,CASSFGQGSSYEQYF
14,many,TRBV5-1,TRBD1,TRBJ1-1,TGCGCCAGCAGCTTGATGGGACAGGGAGGGGAAGCTTTCTTT,CASSLMGQGGEAFF
15,many,TRBV20-1,TRBD2,TRBJ2-7,TGCAGTGCTAGAGGTCACGGGAGGCTGGTCCACGAGCAGTACTTC,CSARGHGRLVHEQYF
15,few,TRBV5-6,-,TRBJ2-6,TGTGCCAGCAGCTCCGGGGCCCCTGGGGCCAACGTCCTGACTTTC,CASSSGAPGANVLTF
12,many,TRBV7-2,-,TRBJ1-1,TGTGCCAGCAGCTTAGCCATCTCTGAAGCTTTCTTT,CASSLAISEAFF
16,many,TRBV3-1,-,TRBJ2-1,TGTGCCAGCAGCCAAGACCCTAGGGGGATTAGGGATGAGCAGTTCTTC,CASSQDPRGIRDEQFF